The clone carrying this TCR beta chain appeared once. TCRdb keeps only in-frame clones here, not all; method: immunoSEQ multiplex PCR. The sample yields 65,000 to 70,000 clones, approximately 89% seen once. This sample is part of a study of OX40 agonist ivuxolimab in advanced cancers. Study-level information: Cancers in dose escalation were hepatocellular, melanoma, renal cell and head and neck.

The TCR sequence derives from an adult with an advanced solid tumor such as melanoma, head and neck, liver or kidney cancer. The input for sequencing was CD4+ or CD8+ T cells sorted from blood, taken in a trial of the OX40 agonist ivuxolimab.

The CDR3 nucleotides are TGTGCCAGCAGCTTAAGTCGCGTGAGCTCCTACGAGCAGTACTTC. Amino acids: CASSLSRVSSYEQYF. The gene calls are TRBV7-3 and TRBJ2-7; no clear D gene. The CDR3 spans 15 residues. Germline lookup yields CDR1 SGHTA and CDR2 FQGTGA. Trimming took 1 base from V and 0 from J, leaving 10 bases between them.